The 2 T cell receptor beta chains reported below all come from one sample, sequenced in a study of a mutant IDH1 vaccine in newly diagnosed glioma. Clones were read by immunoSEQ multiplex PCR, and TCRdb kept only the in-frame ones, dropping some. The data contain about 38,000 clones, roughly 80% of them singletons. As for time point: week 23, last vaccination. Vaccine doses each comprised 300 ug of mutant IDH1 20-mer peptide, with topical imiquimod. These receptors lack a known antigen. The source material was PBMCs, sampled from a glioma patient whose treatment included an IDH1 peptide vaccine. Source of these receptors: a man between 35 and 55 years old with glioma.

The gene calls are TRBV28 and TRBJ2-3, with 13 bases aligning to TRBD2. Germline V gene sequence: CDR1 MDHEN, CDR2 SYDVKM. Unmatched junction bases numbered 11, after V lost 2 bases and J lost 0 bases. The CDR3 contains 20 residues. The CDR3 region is CASSLNHPTGLAGSTDTQYF. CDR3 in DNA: TGTGCCAGCAGTTTAAACCACCCAACGGGACTAGCGGGGAGCACAGATACGCAGTATTTT.

The DNA for the CDR3 is TGTGCCAGCAGTCCGGACAGAGGAGGCGAGCAGTACTTC. Translating gives CASSPDRGGEQYF. The chain recombines TRBV6-1 with TRBJ2-7, with TRBD1 as a possible D gene (6 bases). V gave up 5 bases and J gave up 6 bases, with 14 bases separating them. CDR1 and CDR2 (germline): MNHNS, SASEGT. The CDR3 is made up of 13 amino acids.